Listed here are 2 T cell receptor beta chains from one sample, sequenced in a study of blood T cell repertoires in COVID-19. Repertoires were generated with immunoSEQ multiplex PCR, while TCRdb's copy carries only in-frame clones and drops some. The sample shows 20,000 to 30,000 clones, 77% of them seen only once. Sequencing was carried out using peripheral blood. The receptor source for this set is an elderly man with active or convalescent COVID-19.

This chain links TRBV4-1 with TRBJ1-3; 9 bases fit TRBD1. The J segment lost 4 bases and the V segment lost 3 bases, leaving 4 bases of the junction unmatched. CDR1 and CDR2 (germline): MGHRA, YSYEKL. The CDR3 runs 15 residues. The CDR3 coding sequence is TGCGCCAGCAGCCAGGAGGACAGGGGAGGAAACACCATATATTTT. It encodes CASSQEDRGGNTIYF.

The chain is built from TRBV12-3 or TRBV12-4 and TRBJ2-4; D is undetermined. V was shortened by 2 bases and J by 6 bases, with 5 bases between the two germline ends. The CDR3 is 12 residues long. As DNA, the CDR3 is TGTGCCAGCAGTTTATCCGGAAACATTCAGTACTTC. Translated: CASSLSGNIQYF.